This note documents a single T cell receptor beta chain sequence. Trimming shortened V by 1 base and J by 8 bases, and 8 bases separated the two germline ends. This CDR3 has 13 amino acids. Germline CDR1 SGHTA, CDR2 FQGNSA. While infection was still active, Seattle patients were enrolled and then followed longitudinally. The data were obtained in a study of blood T cell repertoires in COVID-19. Across the study: Collection of acute and convalescent COVID-19 samples took place in the United States, Italy and Spain. In each case, the material was cDNA or gDNA derived from T cells, B-cell-depleted T cells, or PBMCs.

Per the authors' pipeline: Amplification with reference gene primers provided the estimates of nucleated cell counts. Produced via immunoSEQ multiplex PCR; TCRdb's table is partial and in-frame only. That table furnishes V, J and clone size, whereas the DNA furnished D and trimming. The sample includes around 430,000 clones, about 87% of them seen just once. The receptor comes from a woman aged 45-59 years with COVID-19, enrolled during active disease. The chain is built from TRBV7-2 and TRBJ1-4; D ambiguous. Material: peripheral blood. The CDR3 DNA reads as TGTGCCAGCAGCTTAGTAGGCGGCGAAAAACTGTTTTTT. As protein: CASSLVGGEKLFF.